This TCR beta chain stems from a study of cytomegalovirus exposure and HLA in healthy donors. Points from the study as a whole: No immune exposure information besides CMV serostatus was available.

CDR3 length equals 14 residues. J was trimmed by 4 bases and V by 3 bases; bases with no gene match: 2. CDR1 and CDR2 (germline): SGHNT, YENEEA. Remarks on this clone: Its antigen is currently unknown.

The primer mix had 60 Vbeta and 13 Jbeta primers. In the authors' methods: Some 80 million unique TCR beta chains, 9 million to 11 million shared, were counted in a later analysis. Clones were read by immunoSEQ multiplex PCR, and TCRdb kept only the in-frame ones, dropping some. V, J and clone size are taken as reported in that table, and D and trimming were inferred from the DNA itself. The sample holds about 40,000 clones, 55% to 75% seen once. Source material: PBMCs. The sequence was collected from a middle-aged man in good health and CMV-seropositive. The genes are TRBV11-3 and TRBJ2-3, with 9 bases that match TRBD1. For the CDR3, the DNA is TGTGCCAGCAGCTTTGGGACAGGGTCAGATACGCAGTATTTT. Amino acid sequence: CASSFGTGSDTQYF.